This TCR beta chain was identified during a study of OX40 agonist ivuxolimab in advanced cancers. Study information: Prior checkpoint blockade (anti-PD-1, anti-PD-L1 or anti-CTLA-4) was permitted; roughly 40% had it.

Assay used: immunoSEQ multiplex PCR; TCRdb lists only in-frame clones, some missing. The sample holds tens of thousands of clones, 70% to 90% seen once. Comment on this clone: One end of the junction is discordant with germline, which a read error may explain.

In germline, CDR1 is SNHLY, CDR2 FYNNEI. This CDR3 has 15 amino acids. This TCR derives from an adult with an advanced solid tumor such as melanoma, head and neck, liver or kidney cancer. Here the sequenced sample was CD4+ or CD8+ T cells sorted from blood, taken in a trial of the OX40 agonist ivuxolimab. The V and J genes are TRBV2 and TRBJ1-6; D gene unclear. CDR3 in amino acids: CASSVGESYNSPLHF. The CDR3 DNA reads as TGTGCCAGCAGTGTCGGGGAGTCCTACAATTCACCCCTCCACTTT.